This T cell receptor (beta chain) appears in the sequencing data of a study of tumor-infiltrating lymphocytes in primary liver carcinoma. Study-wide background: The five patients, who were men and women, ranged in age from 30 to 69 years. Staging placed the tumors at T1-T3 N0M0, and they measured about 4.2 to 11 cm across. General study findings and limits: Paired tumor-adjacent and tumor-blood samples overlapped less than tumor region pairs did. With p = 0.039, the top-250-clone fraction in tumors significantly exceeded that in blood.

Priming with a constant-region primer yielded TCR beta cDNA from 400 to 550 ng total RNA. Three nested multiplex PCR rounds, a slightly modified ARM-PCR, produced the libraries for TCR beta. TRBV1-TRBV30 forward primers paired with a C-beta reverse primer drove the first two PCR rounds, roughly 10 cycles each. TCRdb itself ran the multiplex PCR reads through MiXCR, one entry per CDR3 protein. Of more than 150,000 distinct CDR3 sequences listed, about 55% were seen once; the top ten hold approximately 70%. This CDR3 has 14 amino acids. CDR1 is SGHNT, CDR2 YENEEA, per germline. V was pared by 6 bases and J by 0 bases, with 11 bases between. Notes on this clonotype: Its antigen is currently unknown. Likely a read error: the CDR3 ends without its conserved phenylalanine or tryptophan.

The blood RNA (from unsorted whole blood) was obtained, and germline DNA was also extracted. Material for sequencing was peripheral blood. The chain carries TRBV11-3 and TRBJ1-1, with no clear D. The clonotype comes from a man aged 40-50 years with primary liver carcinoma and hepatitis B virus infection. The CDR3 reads CASSSTPMNTEAFL. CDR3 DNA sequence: TGTGCCAGCAGTTCCACACCCATGAACACTGAAGCTTTCCTT.